This T cell receptor beta chain comes out of a study of blood T cell repertoires in COVID-19. Repertoires were generated with immunoSEQ multiplex PCR, while TCRdb's copy carries only in-frame clones and drops some. The sample yields fewer than 250,000 clones, about four fifths seen once. Specimen: PBMCs or T cells enriched from blood (not recorded which). The source is a woman aged 40 to 55 who had been exposed to COVID-19.

The DNA of the CDR3 is TGTGCCAGCAACCCTAATGGGGGCGGCTACACCTTC. Translated: CASNPNGGGYTF. The chain recombines TRBV6-5 with TRBJ1-2, with a tentative D call TRBD1 (6 bases). Trimming took 7 bases from V and 8 from J, leaving 14 bases between them. The CDR3 is made up of 12 amino acids. Germline assignment: CDR1 MNHEY and CDR2 SVGAGI.